This T cell receptor (beta chain) emerged from a study of HIV-infected patients and healthy controls. The study's findings and limits: In healthy controls, MAIT alpha CDR3s were common; in HIV+ repertoires, severely depleted.

Sample share makes this clonotype medium-sized. The antigen is not known. V lost 5 bases to trimming and J lost 8 bases, with 12 bases between them. Germline V gene data show CDR1 as SGHTA and CDR2 as FQGNSA. The CDR3 totals 12 residues. No cell fractionation was done, so the repertoire covers all unsorted peripheral blood T cells. Reverse transcription used around 500 ng RNA and constant-region primers for alpha and beta. Alpha and beta chain libraries were made separately by chain-specific third strand synthesis with multiplexing indices. A short first PCR added P5 and P7 adapter elements and a second index. A single record per CDR3 protein comes from TCRdb applying MiXCR to the 5' RACE reads. Of 15,000 to 20,000 distinct CDR3 sequences listed, about 12% were seen once; the top ten hold more than 9.5%.

The chain joins TRBV7-2 to TRBJ1-1; no firm D call. Input material: blood. The receptor comes from an adult in good health. The CDR3 sequence: CASSPLLGEAFF. The CDR3, as DNA: TGTGCCAGCAGCCCCCTACTTGGGGAAGCTTTCTTT.